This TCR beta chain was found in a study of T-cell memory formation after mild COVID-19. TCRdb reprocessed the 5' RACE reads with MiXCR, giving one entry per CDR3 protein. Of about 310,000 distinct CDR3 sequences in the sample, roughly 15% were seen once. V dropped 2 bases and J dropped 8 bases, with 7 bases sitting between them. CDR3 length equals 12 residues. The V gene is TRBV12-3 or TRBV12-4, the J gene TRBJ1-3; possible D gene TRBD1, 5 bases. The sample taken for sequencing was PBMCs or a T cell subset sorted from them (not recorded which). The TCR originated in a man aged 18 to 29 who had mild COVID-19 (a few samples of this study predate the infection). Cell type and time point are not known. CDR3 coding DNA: TGTGCCAGCAGTTTACAGGGTTACACCATATATTTT. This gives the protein CASSLQGYTIYF.